This TCR beta chain stems from a study of T-cell memory formation after mild COVID-19 (dated by TCRdb to the early 2020s). Background on the whole study: TCR sequence clusters from the two donors were found to be largely donor specific. In two donors, T-cell clones that expanded and contracted after mild COVID-19 were tracked by sequencing TCRalpha and TCRbeta repertoires over time. Two young, previously healthy adult volunteers made up the cohort, one male and one female.

With regard to this clonotype: There is no known antigen for this receptor. Base qualities are not provided; no much larger clone lies one nucleotide away.

Findings and caveats that apply to the study as a whole: Clones that contracted from day 15 to 85 showed balanced CD4/CD8 phenotypes, whereas a second wave of clones that expanded from day 15 to 37 leaned towards CD4+. Some responding clones were detected in pre-infection memory, suggesting pre-existing cross-reactive memory T cells joined the SARS-CoV-2 response. The study included only a couple of mild cases, and larger cohorts that include severe cases with pre-infection samples were judged to be necessary. SARS-CoV-2 specificity was not confirmed for the second-wave clones peaking on day 37. Contracting CD4+ clones were found mainly in CM and EM memory subsets, while CD8+ clones were enriched in EMRA.

Ficoll-Paque density gradient centrifugation was used to isolate PBMCs. The germline V gene supplies CDR1 MNHEY and CDR2 SVGAGI. From cysteine to phenylalanine, the CDR3 is 14 amino acids long. Only CDR3 DNA remains: 42 bases, in frame from the first base. A distance of 6 bases separates the germline ends of V and J, which lose 0 bases and 2 bases respectively. The sample was run on an Illumina NovaSeq 6000. cDNA libraries for TCRalpha and TCRbeta were prepared by 5'RACE using constant-segment primers, with sample barcodes and unique molecular identifiers added. Trizol reagent was used to extract RNA from every sample. The libraries were amplified in two PCR steps, and the second step added a second sample barcode and Illumina TruSeq adapters. The libraries were sequenced on an Illumina NovaSeq using 2 x 150 bp paired-end reads. In the paper's pipeline: The reads were demultiplexed and collapsed into UMI-guided consensus sequences using migec v1.2.7. With mixcr v2.1.11, UMI consensuses were aligned to TRA and TRB V and J templates and assembled into clonotypes. Expanded or contracted clonotypes were those called significant by both edgeR and NoisET, with noise models trained on biological replicates. edgeR calls used a false discovery rate-adjusted p below 0.01 and a log2 fold-change threshold of 1. As an exploratory analysis of dynamics, PCA with hierarchical clustering was applied to max-normalized trajectories of the 1000 most abundant clonotypes. Separately sequenced CD4+ and CD8+ repertoires were used to assign a CD4 or CD8 phenotype to each responding clone. TCRdb redid the processing of the public reads, applying fastp at Q25 and MiXCR, and retained in-frame beta chains. Every CDR3 protein is listed once, alongside the most common genes and DNA of its rows. V and J calls and clone size were set by TCRdb, not the authors. Recorded for this sample are approximately 60,000 distinct CDR3 sequences; more than 9% of them occurred a single time. The ten largest clones add up to 0.9% to 1.5% of the sample.

Sequenced input: PBMCs or a T cell subset sorted from them (not recorded which). Recombination joined TRBV6-5 with TRBJ2-3; no D gene is confidently identified. The source of this sequence is a man aged 18 to 29 who had mild COVID-19 (a few samples of this study predate the infection). The sample titles of this study are shuffled in the database, so cell type and time point are left out; the donor was told from shared clones. The CDR3 here reads CASSYSDSTDTQYF. The nucleotides are TGTGCCAGCAGTTACTCGGATTCCACAGATACGCAGTATTTT.